This TCR beta chain was captured by sequencing in a study of cytomegalovirus exposure and HLA in healthy donors. The study ran its PCR with 60 Vbeta and 13 Jbeta primers. The table came from immunoSEQ multiplex PCR; TCRdb's copy has only in-frame clones and leaves some out. This repertoire shows 150,000 to 200,000 clones, 70% to 80% found once; its top ten account for 1.5% to 1.7%. The specimen was PBMCs. This receptor was taken from a girl aged 10 to 17 in good health and CMV-seropositive.

The CDR3 DNA sequence: TGCGCCAGCAGCCAACATTGGGGTAGCGGGGGGGCCGGAGAGACCCAGTACTTC. Translation: CASSQHWGSGGAGETQYF. The V and J genes are TRBV4-1 and TRBJ2-5; 11 bases match TRBD2. The V segment lost 2 bases and the J segment 4 bases; nucleotides outside the gene matches: 12. Germline values: CDR1 MGHRA, CDR2 YSYEKL. This CDR3 has 18 residues.